This T cell receptor beta chain was retrieved from a study of early T cells in non-severe SARS-CoV-2 infection. Study details: Sequenced bulk RNA came from whole blood that was unsorted, and chains were unpaired. Regarding the study as a whole: The study's VDJdb matching favored anti-spike CD8 responses and missed private and CD4 specificities.

A few counts support this clonotype. The target antigen is unknown. Germline V lookup: CDR1 KGHSH, CDR2 LQKENI. V was clipped by 4 bases and J by 5 bases, with 14 bases between them. The CDR3 is made up of 14 amino acids. Unique molecular identifiers tagged individual cDNA molecules. TCRdb reanalysed the 5' RACE reads using MiXCR and keeps one entry per CDR3 protein. Of tens of thousands of distinct CDR3 sequences listed, around 10% are singletons. The clonotype was recovered from an adult who was a healthcare worker with PCR-confirmed SARS-CoV-2 infection or an uninfected control (not recorded which). The rearrangement joins TRBV18 to TRBJ1-1, with TRBD1 as a possible D gene (5 bases). The starting material was whole blood, obtained at baseline. The DNA for the CDR3 is TGTGCCAGCTCACGAAATCAGGGAGGGACTGAAGCTTTCTTT. It codes for CASSRNQGGTEAFF. Filled out from reference TRBV18 and TRBJ1-1, the complete variable domain reads NAGVMQNPRHLVRRRGQEARLRCSPMKGHSHVYWYRQLPEEGLKFMVYLQKENIIDESGMPKERFSAEFPKEGPSILRIQQVVRGDSAAYFCASSRNQGGTEAFFGQGTRLTVV.